This TCR beta chain emerged from a study of blood T cells in healthy people across ages. Study-wide context: The template switching approach captured approximately one barcoded beta molecule for every two T cells.

Study-level points and caveats: Higher diversity and more naive CD4+ cells were features of long-lived donors, compared to aged donors.

Concerning this clonotype itself: Its antigen is not known.

Looked up from germline, CDR1 is DFQATT and CDR2 is SNEGSKA (reference sequence). Trimming left V 7 bases short and J 4 bases short, with 24 bases between. The CDR3 length is 16 residues. Every donor provided approximately 9.2 milliliters of peripheral blood. RNA extraction gave at least 5 micrograms of total RNA per sample. PCR was performed a second time for roughly 7 to 11 cycles using a sample-barcoded 5' primer and a J-beta primer mix. TCRdb redid the calling of the 5' RACE reads with MiXCR, one entry per CDR3 protein. In the table there are some 1.5 million distinct CDR3 sequences, 35% to 45% of which are singletons.

The gene calls are TRBV20-1 and TRBJ2-3; weak D call: TRBD2 (5 bases). The sequence was collected from a woman between 18 and 30 years old in good health. Sequencing used blood. The CDR3 is CSVGPGRSSSADTQYF. Here the CDR3 DNA reads TGCAGTGTAGGGCCGGGAAGGAGTAGCAGTGCAGATACGCAGTATTTT.